This T cell receptor (beta chain) was recovered during a study of somatic mutations in cytotoxic T cells in rheumatoid arthritis. Study details: It was right after diagnosis, before any treatment, that patient blood (approximately 28 ml EDTA) was drawn.

This CDR3 spans 15 amino acids. Trimming removed 6 bases at V and 4 bases at J, with 19 bases between. From germline, CDR1 is SEHNR and CDR2 FQNEAQ (reference sequence). Assay used: immunoSEQ multiplex PCR; TCRdb lists only in-frame clones, some missing. The table records around 9,700 clones, approximately 79% of them present only once. The chain recombines TRBV7-9 with TRBJ2-7; no clear D. Input material: CD8+ T cells sorted from blood. This receptor was obtained from an adult with rheumatoid arthritis. CDR3 nucleotide sequence: TGTGCCAGCAGTCCCCACCTGGGTGGGCGGTACGAGCAGTACTTC. It is translated as CASSPHLGGRYEQYF.